The source of this TCR beta chain is a study of graft-versus-host responses after intestinal transplantation. Clones were read by immunoSEQ multiplex PCR, and TCRdb kept only the in-frame ones, dropping some. The repertoire has fewer than 85,000 clones, over 75% of them found once; the top ten carry nearly 0.4%. A word on this clone: Its antigen remains unidentified.

CDR1 is GTSNPN and CDR2 is SVGIG in the germline V gene (reference sequence). The CDR3 has 12 amino acids. Source: unstimulated CD4+ T cells sorted from spleen or lymph node cells, taken before transplant. The chain links TRBV30 to TRBJ2-7, with D unclear. This clonotype originated in a human donor who was the organ donor for an intestinal transplant. The CDR3 reads CAWSVDGQTLSV. The CDR3 DNA is TGTGCCTGGAGTGTCGATGGGCAGACCCTCTCCGTC.